The T cell receptor beta chain under discussion was sequenced for a study of OX40 agonist ivuxolimab in advanced cancers. Study summary: Mean age 60 years, range about 23 to 80; around 80% male. Study results and limitations: CD4+ T cells averaged fewer expanded clones than CD8+ T cells. Expanded peripheral T cell antigen specificity was not determined.

In the case of this clone: The antigen is unknown.

This table comes from immunoSEQ multiplex PCR, and its TCRdb copy is limited to in-frame clones, with some not included. The sample includes some 68,000 clones, about 87% seen only once; the top ten take 0.95% to 1.3%. The CDR3 loop spans 13 amino acids. With 3 bases removed from V and 10 bases from J, the gap between germline ends came to 15 bases. The chain recombines TRBV5-3 with TRBJ2-3, with TRBD2 as a possible D gene (6 bases). TRBV5-3 is classed as an ORF, of uncertain function. The sequence was obtained from an adult with an advanced solid tumor such as melanoma, head and neck, liver or kidney cancer. The input for sequencing was CD4+ or CD8+ T cells sorted from blood, taken in a trial of the OX40 agonist ivuxolimab. CDR3 protein: CARSWGTVEPQYF. Here the CDR3 DNA reads TGTGCCAGAAGCTGGGGGACTGTGGAGCCGCAGTATTTT.